One and the same sample provided the 23 T cell receptor beta chains below, sequenced in a study of shared clonotypes between healthy human individuals. The method was immunoSEQ multiplex PCR; TCRdb's version includes in-frame clones alone and lacks a portion of them. The sample has about 2 million clones; about 95% are singletons. The sample taken for sequencing was naive CD4+ T cells sorted from blood. This sample's subset: CD45RA+ positively selected. The receptors were sampled from a young man in good health.

This chain connects TRBV5-1 to TRBJ1-2; 9 nucleotides line up with TRBD1. CDR3 length equals 14 residues. Trimming took 3 bases from V and 8 from J; bases not matched to a gene: 8. Germline lookup yields CDR1 SGHRS and CDR2 YFSETQ. As DNA, the CDR3 is TGCGCCAGCAGCTCCGGAACAGGGGGCGAGGGCTACACCTTC. This encodes CASSSGTGGEGYTF.

V gene TRBV11-1 combines with J gene TRBJ2-7, with 9 bases fitting TRBD2. The CDR3 is 14 amino acids. Per the germline V gene, CDR1 is SGHAT and CDR2 is FQDESV (reference sequence). Trimming at V came to 5 bases and at J to 4 bases, leaving 6 bases not matched to a gene. CDR3 DNA: TGTGCCAGCAGCATTAGCGGGAGCCGGTACGAGCAGTACTTC. Protein: CASSISGSRYEQYF.

This sequence joins TRBV28 and TRBJ2-7, with TRBD1 as a possible D gene (6 bases). The CDR3 extends over 14 amino acids. Deletions cut 3 bases from V and 8 bases from J, with 17 bases between. The V gene's germline CDR1 is MDHEN and CDR2 SYDVKM. The CDR3 coding sequence is TGTGCCAGCAGTTTTAGTCCACAGGGACGAAAGCAGTACTTC. This sequence encodes CASSFSPQGRKQYF.

This clone was seen once. As DNA, the CDR3 is TGTGCCAGCAGCACCGGGGGATGGGAGACCCAGTACTTC. This encodes CASSTGGWETQYF. This chain joins TRBV7-2 and TRBJ2-5; weak D call: TRBD2 (6 bases). The germline CDR1 and CDR2 sequences are SGHTA and FQGNSA. The ends were cut back, 5 bases at V and 5 bases at J, with 12 bases in the middle. The CDR3 has 13 residues.

This clone was seen a handful of times. This chain links TRBV5-1 with TRBJ2-5; a weak D match, TRBD1 (6 bases). Trimming took off 4 bases at V and 0 bases at J, with 7 bases between the two ends. The CDR3 is 13 amino acids. Germline CDR1 SGHRS, CDR2 YFSETQ. The CDR3 DNA is TGCGCCAGCAGCGGGGACAACCAAGAGACCCAGTACTTC. Amino acids: CASSGDNQETQYF.

This clone has only one observation. This chain links TRBV5-6 with TRBJ2-7, with D perhaps given as TRBD1 or TRBD2 (5 bases each). Trimming took 4 bases from V and 5 from J, leaving 22 bases between them. There are 16 residues in the CDR3. Germline V gene lookup returns CDR1 SGHDT and CDR2 YYEEEE. The CDR3: CASSPEGPGLYHEQYF. CDR3 coding DNA: TGTGCCAGCAGCCCCGAGGGGCCAGGGCTCTACCACGAGCAGTACTTC.

This clone appeared a single time. The J gene is TRBJ2-3, the V gene TRBV12-5; TRBD2 matches 13 bases. The CDR3 loop spans 13 amino acids. V dropped 11 bases and J dropped 6; count of bases not matched to a gene: 5. Per the germline V gene, CDR1 is LGHNT and CDR2 is FRNRAP. CDR3 sequence reads: CASGTSGVDTQYF. In nucleotides, the CDR3 is TGTGCTTCTGGGACTAGCGGGGTCGATACGCAGTATTTT.

This chain links TRBV10-3 with TRBJ1-1; no definite D call. Germline CDR1 is ENHRY and CDR2 is SYGVKD. Trimming left V 6 bases short and J 4 bases short, with 12 bases between. The CDR3 contains 13 residues. Here the CDR3 reads CAIRAREVTEAFF. CDR3 in DNA: TGTGCCATCAGGGCTCGGGAGGTCACTGAAGCTTTCTTT.

The chain combines TRBV19 with TRBJ2-3; 9 bases agree with TRBD1. The CDR3 is 15 residues long. Germline V CDR1 and CDR2: LNHDA, SQIVND (reference sequence). Trimming at V came to 6 bases and at J to 2 bases, leaving 6 bases not matched to a gene. CDR3 sequence reads: CASRSGQGTTDTQYF. For the CDR3, the DNA is TGTGCCAGTAGGAGCGGACAGGGGACCACAGATACGCAGTATTTT. Full variable domain (outside the CDR3, taken from reference TRBV19 and TRBJ2-3): DGGITQSPKYLFRKEGQNVTLSCEQNLNHDAMYWYRQDPGQGLRLIYYSQIVNDFQKGDIAEGYSVSREKKESFPLTVTSAQKNPTAFYLCASRSGQGTTDTQYFGPGTRLTVL.

The CDR3 reads CASSHPTVSGNTIYF. In nucleotides, the CDR3 is TGTGCCAGCAGCCACCCGACAGTCTCTGGAAACACCATATATTTT. The chain combines TRBV5-6 with TRBJ1-3; possibly TRBD1 for D (5 bases). V was trimmed by 4 bases and J by 0 bases, leaving 11 bases between them. The length of the CDR3 is 15 residues. Per the germline V gene, CDR1 is SGHDT and CDR2 is YYEEEE.

This chain uses TRBV6-5 with TRBJ1-4; TRBD1 aligns across 10 bases. CDR1 and CDR2 (germline): MNHEY, SVGAGI. V lost 7 bases to trimming and J lost 7 bases; unmatched junction nucleotides: 6. CDR3 length: 14 residues. Here the CDR3 reads CASINRTGGEKLFF. CDR3 nucleotides: TGTGCCAGCATCAATAGGACAGGGGGTGAAAAACTGTTTTTT.

The rearrangement uses TRBV6-1 and TRBJ2-7, with D maybe TRBD1 (8 bases). CDR1 and CDR2 from the germline V gene are MNHNS and SASEGT. V lost 5 bases, J lost 2 bases, and 16 bases lay in between. This CDR3 is built from 15 residues. CDR3 sequence (DNA): TGTGCCAGCAGTTCCCGGACAGGGACTACCTACGAGCAGTACTTC. Protein product: CASSSRTGTTYEQYF.

The V gene is TRBV7-9, the J gene TRBJ1-1; D is ambiguous. This CDR3 region has 14 residues. V was cut by 3 bases and J by 4 bases, with 12 bases left in between. In germline, CDR1 is SEHNR, CDR2 FQNEAQ (reference sequence). The CDR3 protein is CASSFSLPGTEAFF. The CDR3, as DNA: TGTGCCAGCAGCTTTTCCCTACCGGGCACTGAAGCTTTCTTT. Together with reference TRBV7-9 and TRBJ1-1, the CDR3 gives the full variable domain: DTGVSQNPRHKITKRGQNVTFRCDPISEHNRLYWYRQTLGQGPEFLTYFQNEAQLEKSRLLSDRFSAERPKGSFSTLEIQRTEQGDSAMYLCASSFSLPGTEAFFGQGTRLTVV.

In regard to this clone: Additional DNA sequences in this sample encode the identical CDR3. The chain is built from TRBV5-1 and TRBJ1-2; no clear D gene. V shed 4 bases and J shed 0 bases, with 4 bases lying between them. Germline-derived CDR1 and CDR2 are SGHRS and YFSETQ. This CDR3 is built from 12 residues. CDR3 in DNA: TGCGCCAGCAGCGAGTCTAACTATGGCTACACCTTC. Protein sequence: CASSESNYGYTF.

On this clone: The sample carries other DNA sequences with the same CDR3. V usage is TRBV18 and J usage is TRBJ2-5; 7 bases map to TRBD1. This CDR3 spans 14 amino acids. Germline trimming cut 4 bases from V and 1 base from J; bases unmatched to any gene: 3. CDR1 and CDR2 (germline): KGHSH, LQKENI. The CDR3 nucleotides read TGTGCCAGCTCACTAGGGACAGTCCAAGAGACCCAGTACTTC. Translation gives CASSLGTVQETQYF.

The genes are TRBV10-3 and TRBJ1-1; TRBD1 is a possible D gene (6 bases). The V gene lost 3 bases and the J gene lost 2 bases, with 13 bases spanning the gap. The CDR3 has 15 residues. Germline CDR1 ENHRY, CDR2 SYGVKD. CDR3: CAISDLKQGNTEAFF. The CDR3 bases are TGTGCCATCAGTGACCTGAAACAGGGTAACACTGAAGCTTTCTTT.

This chain links TRBV14 with TRBJ1-2; D remains ambiguous. This CDR3 contains 12 residues. The V end was cut by 0 bases, the J end by 5 bases, with 4 bases between. Germline assignment: CDR1 SGHDN and CDR2 FVKESK. The CDR3 DNA follows: TGTGCCAGCAGCCAAGACGGGTATGGCTACACCTTC. Translation gives CASSQDGYGYTF.

This rearrangement joins TRBV2 to TRBJ1-5; maybe TRBD1 (6 bases). Trimming pared 7 bases from V and 7 bases from J, leaving 14 bases between. The CDR3 has 13 amino acids. CDR1 and CDR2 from the germline V gene are SNHLY and FYNNEI. CDR3 DNA sequence: TGTGCCAGCAACAGGGAAGGAGACCAGCCCCAGCATTTT. It specifies CASNREGDQPQHF.

The J gene is TRBJ2-1, the V gene TRBV7-2, with 7 bases identical to TRBD2. CDR1 is SGHTA, CDR2 FQGNSA, per germline. The trim removed 4 bases at V and 9 bases at J, leaving 9 bases unmatched. This CDR3 is 14 amino acids long. The CDR3 spells CASSWDLTGGEQFF. CDR3 sequence (DNA): TGTGCCAGCAGCTGGGACCTAACGGGGGGTGAGCAGTTCTTC.

Of note for this clone: Different DNA sequences within this sample yield the same CDR3. The chain uses TRBV6-5 and TRBJ1-3, with 8 positions matching TRBD1. From germline, CDR1 is MNHEY and CDR2 SVGAGI. The CDR3 runs to 15 residues. Losses at the gene ends were 6 bases for V and 0 bases for J; bases not matched to a gene: 4. CDR3 amino acids: CASSPDRGSGNTIYF. CDR3 sequence (DNA): TGTGCCAGCAGCCCCGACAGGGGCTCTGGAAACACCATATATTTT.

V is TRBV6-5 and J is TRBJ2-7, with a tentative D call TRBD1 (6 bases). This CDR3 has 14 residues. Trimming removed 5 bases at V and 2 bases at J, with 13 bases between. Germline values: CDR1 MNHEY, CDR2 SVGAGI. The DNA of the CDR3 is TGTGCCAGCAGTCAGGGGATAATGACCTACGAGCAGTACTTC. As protein: CASSQGIMTYEQYF.

The CDR3 here is CASSPQGQGMLHF. CDR3 bases: TGTGCCAGCTCACCCCAAGGACAGGGAATGCTGCATTTT. The V call is TRBV18, the J call TRBJ1-5; 8 bases are shared with TRBD1. Trimming took 3 bases from V and 15 from J; bases not matched to a gene: 10. CDR1 is KGHSH and CDR2 is LQKENI in the germline V gene. The length of the CDR3 is 13 residues.

The genes are TRBV6-5 and TRBJ1-2; D possibly corresponds to TRBD1 (5 bases). This CDR3 contains 12 residues. Trimming left V 8 bases short and J 4 bases short, with 11 bases between. CDR1 MNHEY and CDR2 SVGAGI come from the germline V gene. CDR3 sequence (DNA): TGTGCCAGCCGAGCGGGGGGCTATGGCTACACCTTC. Its protein is CASRAGGYGYTF.